A selection of T cell receptor beta chains follows, all from one sample in a study of control samples from healthy donors and cancer patients. The method was immunoSEQ multiplex PCR; TCRdb's version includes in-frame clones alone and lacks a portion of them. The sample has approximately 79,000 clones, approximately 89% seen once. The source material was blood. All receptors derive from a man aged 50-59 years in good health. Both conserved end residues are part of each CDR3. A D gene is named only where the DNA matches it firmly. Expanded clones get a size class; other rows say once, few or many, or leave the size out.

d_gene	v_gene	abundance	j_gene	CDR3nt	CDR3aa
TRBD1	TRBV24-1	.	TRBJ2-2	TGTGCCACCAGTGATGGAACAGGGGTGAACACCGGGGAGCTGTTTTTT	CATSDGTGVNTGELFF
.	TRBV9	.	TRBJ1-3	TGTGCCAGCAGCGACCGTTCGCGGGGAAACACCATATATTTT	CASSDRSRGNTIYF
TRBD1	TRBV2	.	TRBJ1-1	TGTGCCAGCATGAGGACAGGCTGGGCCACTGAAGCTTTCTTT	CASMRTGWATEAFF
.	TRBV19	.	TRBJ2-4	TGTGCCAGTAGTATAGATGGTGGAGGGCTTGGCAAAAACATTCAGTACTTC	CASSIDGGGLGKNIQYF
.	TRBV19	.	TRBJ2-2	TGTGCCAGTACCCCCGGACAGAACACCGGGGAGCTGTTTTTT	CASTPGQNTGELFF
.	TRBV2	.	TRBJ2-4	TGTGCCAGCGGTGAGGAGGGTAAAAACATTCAGTACTTC	CASGEEGKNIQYF
.	TRBV5-1	.	TRBJ1-2	TGCGCCAGCAGCTTGGCAGGCGCCAGTAACTATGGCTACACCTTC	CASSLAGASNYGYTF
.	TRBV7-2	.	TRBJ1-1	TGTGCCAGCAGCTTAGGAGGATCAGTTATGAACACTGAAGCTTTCTTT	CASSLGGSVMNTEAFF
.	TRBV5-6	.	TRBJ1-2	TGTGTCAGCAGCTTGGGAAATTGGTATGGCTACACCTTC	CVSSLGNWYGYTF
.	TRBV10-3	.	TRBJ1-4	TGTGCCATCAGTGAGTGGGGGTACGGAAAACTGTTTTTT	CAISEWGYGKLFF
.	TRBV25-1	.	TRBJ1-6	TGTGCCAGCAGTGCTCGGGTTAATTCACCCCTCCACTTT	CASSARVNSPLHF
.	TRBV18	.	TRBJ2-1	TGTGCCAGCTCACCTCAGGGCTTCTCCTACAATGAGCAGTTCTTC	CASSPQGFSYNEQFF
.	TRBV29-1	.	TRBJ1-2	TGCAGCGTTGAAGGGATGCTGGGCGGACAGACGAACTATGGCTACACCTTC	CSVEGMLGGQTNYGYTF
.	TRBV14	few	TRBJ2-7	TGTGCCAGCAGCCAAGTTAGGTTCGAGCAGTACTTC	CASSQVRFEQYF
TRBD1	TRBV7-2	.	TRBJ2-5	TGTGCCAGCAGCTTATACGGCAGGGGGCAGGGGACCCAGTACTTC	CASSLYGRGQGTQYF
.	TRBV5-1	once	TRBJ1-1	TGCGCCAGCAGCTTAGCGGGCATGAACACTGAAGCTTTCTTT	CASSLAGMNTEAFF
TRBD1	TRBV9	.	TRBJ2-7	TGTGCCAGCAGCCTCCGAACAGGGGTCAGCTCCTACGAGCAGTACTTC	CASSLRTGVSSYEQYF
.	TRBV7-2	.	TRBJ2-3	TGTGCCAGCAGCTTAGGGGGGCTCACAGATACGCAGTATTTT	CASSLGGLTDTQYF
TRBD1	TRBV2	.	TRBJ1-5	TGTGCCAGCAGAAGACAGGGAATCGATCAGCCCCAGCATTTT	CASRRQGIDQPQHF
.	TRBV6-2/TRBV6-3	.	TRBJ1-3	TGTGCCAGCAGTTACTCGACTGGGGTCCCTTATTCTTCTGGAAACACCATATATTTT	CASSYSTGVPYSSGNTIYF
TRBD2	TRBV7-2	.	TRBJ2-1	TGTGCCAGCAGCTTAGTGGGGGGGGACTCCTACAATGAGCAGTTCTTC	CASSLVGGDSYNEQFF
TRBD1	TRBV10-1	.	TRBJ1-1	TGCGCCAGCAGTGAGTCACGACAGGGGCGCACTGAAGCTTTCTTT	CASSESRQGRTEAFF
.	TRBV6-1	once	TRBJ2-2	TGTGCCAGCAGTGAACGGGGCGGGGAGCTGTTTTTT	CASSERGGELFF
TRBD1	TRBV6-1	.	TRBJ1-5	TGTGCCAGCAGTGTGTTACAGGGGGCGCATAGCAATCAGCCCCAGCATTTT	CASSVLQGAHSNQPQHF
.	TRBV4-1	.	TRBJ1-5	TGCGCCAGCAGTAGAGGGCTTAGCAATCAGCCCCAGCATTTT	CASSRGLSNQPQHF
.	TRBV20-1	.	TRBJ2-7	TGCAGTGCTAGTGTCAGGGGCTACGAGCAGTACTTC	CSASVRGYEQYF